A selection of T cell receptor beta chains follows, all from one sample in a study of Graves' ophthalmopathy and Graves' hyperthyroidism. TCRdb called the multiplex PCR reads again in MiXCR, with one record for every CDR3 protein. The table records around 670,000 distinct CDR3 sequences, 40% of them present only once. The sequenced sample consisted of peripheral blood. Receptors originate from an adult man with Graves' ophthalmopathy. The conserved cysteine and the conserved F or W are not part of the CDR3 here. Fields, in order: J gene, V gene, D gene, CDR3 protein. The D gene is left open where the match is weak.

>TRBJ2-5|TRBV5-4|-
ASSLTIWGSTDQETQY
>TRBJ1-2|TRBV7-2|TRBD1
ASSQDRGSGYT
>TRBJ2-2|TRBV10-1|-
ASSVSRNTGELF
>TRBJ2-7|TRBV7-9|-
ASSSPQQEYEQY
>TRBJ2-2|TRBV25-1|TRBD2
ASSFLGLAVPRELF
>TRBJ1-2|TRBV7-9|-
ASSPYKGHLTNYGYT
>TRBJ1-4|TRBV6-4|-
ASSRTGLGEKLF
>TRBJ1-5|TRBV19|-
ASSIFLQVDQPQH
>TRBJ1-4|TRBV29-1|TRBD1
SVVTGGEKLF
>TRBJ2-3|TRBV25-1|TRBD1
ASSEWGTESPDTQY
>TRBJ2-7|TRBV5-5|-
ASSLEGRGRDEQY
>TRBJ1-2|TRBV5-1|-
ASSLEGGSKYGYT
>TRBJ2-5|TRBV7-9|TRBD2
ASSRFGGGKSTQY
>TRBJ2-7|TRBV28|TRBD2
ASSPTTSGGFLEQY
>TRBJ1-6|TRBV10-3|TRBD1
ATRGQGYYSPLH
>TRBJ1-5|TRBV24-1|-
ATSDPGTPQH
>TRBJ2-5|TRBV10-3|-
AWSATGRETQY
>TRBJ2-7|TRBV7-8|TRBD2
ASSLGTTPDEQY
>TRBJ1-5|TRBV9|-
ASSVGQGINQPQH
>-|TRBV29-1|TRBD1
SVGGQEDSYEQY
>TRBJ2-7|TRBV7-2|-
ASSKPGQDYEQY
>TRBJ1-3|TRBV15|-
TTSRYSRTYSGNTIY
>TRBJ1-5|TRBV4-2|-
ASSQDGRGPPQH
>TRBJ2-7|TRBV11-2|TRBD2
ASSLGATSGEIDEQY
>TRBJ2-2|TRBV20-1|-
SELRYTGELF
>TRBJ1-6|TRBV25-1|TRBD1
ASLTGARNSPLH
>TRBJ1-6|TRBV10-3|-
AISSGPFNSPLH
>TRBJ1-6|TRBV27|-
ASSLSDSPVLH
>TRBJ2-5|TRBV11-2|TRBD1
ASSRYTGEETQY
>TRBJ1-5|TRBV20-1|-
SASGWPDSNQRQH
>TRBJ1-1|TRBV25-1|-
ASSASRGAVATEAF
>TRBJ2-7|TRBV29-1|-
SVDGTYSYEQY
>TRBJ2-7|TRBV20-1|TRBD1
SANRRDRLKNYEQY
>TRBJ1-2|TRBV19|-
ANSITRTTGETYYGYT
>TRBJ1-1|TRBV19|-
ASRIRVNTEAF
>TRBJ2-7|TRBV6-5|-
ASSTTGFHEQY
>TRBJ1-5|TRBV20-1|-
SAGSWISYQPQH
>TRBJ1-5|TRBV13|-
ASSGGDNQPQH
>TRBJ2-7|TRBV2|TRBD2
ASLGLAGSYEQY
>TRBJ2-7|TRBV7-2|-
ASSLGEYPYEQY
>TRBJ2-6|TRBV7-3|-
ASSQDVAGVGNVLT
>TRBJ1-5|TRBV24-1|TRBD1
ASSPGDRVGYQPQH
>-|TRBV20-1|TRBD2
SAPQLQGLAVYEQY
>TRBJ2-7|TRBV20-1|-
SASHLDVPFYEQY
>TRBJ2-7|TRBV9|-
ASSVAGAPSYEQY
>TRBJ1-2|TRBV12-3/TRBV12-4|-
ASSFWGGVYT